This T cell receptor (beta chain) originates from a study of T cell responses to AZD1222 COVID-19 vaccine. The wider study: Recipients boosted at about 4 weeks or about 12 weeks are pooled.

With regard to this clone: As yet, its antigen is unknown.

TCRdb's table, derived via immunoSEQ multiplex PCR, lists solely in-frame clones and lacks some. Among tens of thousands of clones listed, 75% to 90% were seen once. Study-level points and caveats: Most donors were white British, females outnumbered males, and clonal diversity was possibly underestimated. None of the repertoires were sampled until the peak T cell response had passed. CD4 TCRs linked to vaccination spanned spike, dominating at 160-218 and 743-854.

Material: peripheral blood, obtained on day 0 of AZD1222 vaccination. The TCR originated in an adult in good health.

The CDR3 region is CASRDATYEQYF. In DNA form, the CDR3 reads TGTGCCAGTCGGGACGCTACCTACGAGCAGTACTTC. The chain links TRBV7-8 to TRBJ2-7, with D perhaps TRBD1 or TRBD2 (5 bases each). The CDR3 extends over 12 amino acids. In germline, CDR1 is SGHVS, CDR2 FQNEAQ. V was pared by 9 bases and J by 2 bases, with 11 bases between.